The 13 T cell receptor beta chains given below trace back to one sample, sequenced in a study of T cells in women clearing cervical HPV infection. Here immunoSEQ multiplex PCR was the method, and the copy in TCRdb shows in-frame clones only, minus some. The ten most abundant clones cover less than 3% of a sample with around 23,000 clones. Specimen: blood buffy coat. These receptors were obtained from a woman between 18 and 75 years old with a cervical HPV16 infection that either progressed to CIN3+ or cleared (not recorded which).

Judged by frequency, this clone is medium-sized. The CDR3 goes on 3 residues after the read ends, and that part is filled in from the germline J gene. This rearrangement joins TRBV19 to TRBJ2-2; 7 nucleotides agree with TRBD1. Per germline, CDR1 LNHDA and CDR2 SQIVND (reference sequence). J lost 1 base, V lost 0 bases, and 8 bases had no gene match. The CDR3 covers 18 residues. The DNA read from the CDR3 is TGTGCCAGTAGTATAGATCTGGCGACAGGGTTGAACACCGGGGAG. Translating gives CASSIDLATGLNTGE. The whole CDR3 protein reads CASSIDLATGLNTGELFF.

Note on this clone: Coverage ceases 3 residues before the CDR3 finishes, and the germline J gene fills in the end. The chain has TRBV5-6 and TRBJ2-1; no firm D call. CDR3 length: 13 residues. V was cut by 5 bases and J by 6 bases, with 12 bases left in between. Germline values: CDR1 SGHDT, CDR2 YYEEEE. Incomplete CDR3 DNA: TGTGCCAGCAGTTTCTTGTCGGGCAATGAG. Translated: CASSFLSGNE. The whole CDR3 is CASSFLSGNEQFF.

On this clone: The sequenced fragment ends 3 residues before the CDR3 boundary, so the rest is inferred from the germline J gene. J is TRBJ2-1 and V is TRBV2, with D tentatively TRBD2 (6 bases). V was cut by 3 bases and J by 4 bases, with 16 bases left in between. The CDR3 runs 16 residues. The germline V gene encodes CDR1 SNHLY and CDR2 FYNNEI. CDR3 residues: CASSDIWTGDYNEQFF. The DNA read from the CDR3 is TGTGCCAGCAGTGATATCTGGACGGGGGATTACAATGAG.

CDR3 amino acids: CASSFPSGSTDTQYF. The DNA read from the CDR3 is TGTGCCAGCAGCTTCCCTAGCGGGTCCACAGATACG. The chain employs TRBV5-6 and TRBJ2-3, with 8 bases lining up with TRBD2. The read gets to within 3 residues of the CDR3 end, and the germline J gene fills in the rest. The ends lost 2 bases at V and 2 bases at J; junction bases unmatched: 4. This CDR3 has 15 amino acids. Germline CDR1 reads SGHDT; CDR2 reads YYEEEE.

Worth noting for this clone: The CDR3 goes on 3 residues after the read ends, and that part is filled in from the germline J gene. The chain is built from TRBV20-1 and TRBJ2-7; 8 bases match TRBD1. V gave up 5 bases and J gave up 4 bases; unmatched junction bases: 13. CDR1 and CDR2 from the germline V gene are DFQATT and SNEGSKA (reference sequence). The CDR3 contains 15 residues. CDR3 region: CSAPAQGRGRYEQYF. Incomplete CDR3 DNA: TGCAGTGCTCCAGCCCAGGGCAGGGGGCGATACGAG.

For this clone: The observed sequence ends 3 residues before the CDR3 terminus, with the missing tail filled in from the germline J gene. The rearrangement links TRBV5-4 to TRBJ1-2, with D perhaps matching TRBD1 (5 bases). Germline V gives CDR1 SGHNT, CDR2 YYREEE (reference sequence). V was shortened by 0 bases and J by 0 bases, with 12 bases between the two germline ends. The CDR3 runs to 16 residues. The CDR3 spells CASSLGEGLSNYGYTF. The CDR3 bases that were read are TGTGCCAGCAGCTTGGGGGAGGGACTATCTAACTATGGC. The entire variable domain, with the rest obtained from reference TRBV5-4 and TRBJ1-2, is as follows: ETGVTQSPTHLIKTRGQQVTLRCSSQSGHNTVSWYQQALGQGPQFIFQYYREEENGRGNFPPRFSGLQFPNYSSELNVNALELDDSALYLCASSLGEGLSNYGYTFGSGTRLTVV.

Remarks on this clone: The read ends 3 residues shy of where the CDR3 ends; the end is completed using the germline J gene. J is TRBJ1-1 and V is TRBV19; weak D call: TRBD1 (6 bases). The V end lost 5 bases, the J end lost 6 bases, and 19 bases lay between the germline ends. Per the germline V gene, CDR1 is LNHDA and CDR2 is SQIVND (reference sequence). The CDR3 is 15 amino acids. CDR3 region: CASSYGVGGPAEAFF. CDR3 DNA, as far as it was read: TGTGCCAGTAGTTACGGGGTCGGGGGGCCTGCTGAA.

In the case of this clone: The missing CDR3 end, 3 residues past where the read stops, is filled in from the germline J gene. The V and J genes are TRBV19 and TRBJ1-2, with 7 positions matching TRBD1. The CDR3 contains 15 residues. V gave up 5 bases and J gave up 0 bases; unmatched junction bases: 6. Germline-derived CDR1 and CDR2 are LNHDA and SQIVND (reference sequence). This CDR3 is CASSVNRGSNYGYTF. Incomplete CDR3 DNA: TGTGCCAGTAGTGTGAACAGGGGTTCTAACTATGGC.

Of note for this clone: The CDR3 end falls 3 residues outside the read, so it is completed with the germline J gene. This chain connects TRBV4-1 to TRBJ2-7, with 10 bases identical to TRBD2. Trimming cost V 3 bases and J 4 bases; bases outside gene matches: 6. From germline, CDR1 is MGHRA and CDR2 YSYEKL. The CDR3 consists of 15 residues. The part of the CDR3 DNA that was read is TGCGCCAGCAGCCAGTCTAGCGGGGGAACTTACGAG. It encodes CASSQSSGGTYE. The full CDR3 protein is CASSQSSGGTYEQYF.

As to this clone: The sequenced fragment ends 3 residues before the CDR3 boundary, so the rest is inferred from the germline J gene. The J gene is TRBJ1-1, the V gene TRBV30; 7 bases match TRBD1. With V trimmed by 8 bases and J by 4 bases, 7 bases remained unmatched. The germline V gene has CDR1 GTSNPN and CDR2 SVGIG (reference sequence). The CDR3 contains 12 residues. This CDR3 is CAGVTGFTEAFF. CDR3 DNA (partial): TGTGCCGGGGTGACAGGGTTCACTGAA.

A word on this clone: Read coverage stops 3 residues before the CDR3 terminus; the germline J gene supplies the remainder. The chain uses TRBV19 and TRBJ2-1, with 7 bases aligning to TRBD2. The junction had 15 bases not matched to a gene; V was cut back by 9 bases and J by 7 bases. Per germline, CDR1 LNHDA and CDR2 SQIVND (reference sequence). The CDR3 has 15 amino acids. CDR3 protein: CASSQPGLVRNEQFF. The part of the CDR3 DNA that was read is TGTGCCAGCAGTCAGCCCGGACTAGTCCGGAATGAG.

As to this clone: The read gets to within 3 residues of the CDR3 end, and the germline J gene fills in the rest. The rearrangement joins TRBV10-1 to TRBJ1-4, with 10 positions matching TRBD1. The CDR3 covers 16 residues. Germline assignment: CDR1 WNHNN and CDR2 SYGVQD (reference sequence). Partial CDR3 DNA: TGCGCCAGCAGCGATACGGGACAGGGGACGCGTTCACCA. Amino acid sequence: CASSDTGQGTRSP. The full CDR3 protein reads CASSDTGQGTRSPLFF.

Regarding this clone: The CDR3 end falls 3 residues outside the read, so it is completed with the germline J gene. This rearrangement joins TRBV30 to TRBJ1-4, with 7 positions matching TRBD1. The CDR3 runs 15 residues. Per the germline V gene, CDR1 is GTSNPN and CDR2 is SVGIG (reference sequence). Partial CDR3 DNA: TGTGCCTGGAACCACAGGGGAAGAAAGAATTCACCA. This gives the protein CAWNHRGRKNSP. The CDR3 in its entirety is CAWNHRGRKNSPLFF.